The 15 T cell receptor beta chains listed next were all sequenced from one sample in a study of monozygotic twins with inflammatory bowel disease. TCRdb re-called the 5' RACE reads; every CDR3 protein appears as one record, without DNA. The repertoire shows about 300,000 distinct CDR3 sequences; the top ten hold less than 6.5%. Sequenced sample: blood. The receptors come from a human donor with ulcerative colitis or Crohn's disease, or a healthy co-twin of an affected twin (not recorded which).

The chain combines TRBV5-6 with TRBJ2-1. The CDR3 has 16 residues. From germline, CDR1 is SGHDT and CDR2 YYEEEE. CDR3 in amino acids: CASSPRVGAPYNEQFF.

V is TRBV7-8 and J is TRBJ2-1; TCRdb indicates TRBD2, and absent DNA this call remains unverified. The CDR3 is made up of 14 amino acids. Germline V gene lookup returns CDR1 SGHVS and CDR2 FQNEAQ. The CDR3 is CASSRLAGLNEQFF.

The chain uses TRBV6-5 and TRBJ2-7; absent DNA, TCRdb's TRBD2 call cannot be checked. The CDR3 sequence is 16 residues long. CDR1 is MNHEY and CDR2 is SVGAGI in the germline V gene. The CDR3 loop reads CASSYSGGSGYYEQYF.

The chain combines TRBV18 with TRBJ2-1; TCRdb calls TRBD1, which cannot be checked without DNA. The CDR3 loop spans 15 amino acids. Germline V CDR1 and CDR2: KGHSH, LQKENI. This CDR3 reads CASSATTGHGNEQFF.

CDR3 sequence: CASSSKMGQRSTDAQYF. This chain joins TRBV7-9 and TRBJ2-3; TCRdb's D call of TRBD1 is untestable without DNA. CDR3 size: 17 residues. Germline-derived CDR1 and CDR2 are SEHNR and FQNEAQ (reference sequence).

This rearrangement joins TRBV27 to TRBJ1-4. The CDR3 is 14 amino acids. Germline CDR1 MNHEY, CDR2 SMNVEV (reference sequence). The CDR3 loop reads CASSLSDAGEKLFF. The full variable domain, with the rest looked up from reference TRBV27 and TRBJ1-4, is EAQVTQNPRYLITVTGKKLTVTCSQNMNHEYMSWYRQDPGLGLRQIYYSMNVEVTDKGDVPEGYKVSRKEKRNFPLILESPSPNQTSLYFCASSLSDAGEKLFFGSGTQLSVL.

The gene calls are TRBV5-5 and TRBJ2-1; TCRdb calls TRBD1, which cannot be checked without DNA. The CDR3 extends over 17 amino acids. In germline, CDR1 is SGHKS, CDR2 YYEKEE (reference sequence). This CDR3 is CASSLRTGASSYNEQFF.

The chain has TRBV9 and TRBJ2-3; as DNA is missing, the TRBD2 call by TCRdb cannot be tested. The CDR3 length is 19 residues. In germline, CDR1 is SGDLS, CDR2 YYNGEE. CDR3 residues: CASSAQGTSGGYYTDTQYF.

The chain couples TRBV14 to TRBJ1-2. The CDR3 has 12 amino acids. From germline, CDR1 is SGHDN and CDR2 FVKESK. The CDR3 region is CASSQGRIGYTF.

The chain employs TRBV20-1 and TRBJ2-4; the D gene TCRdb calls, TRBD1, cannot be checked with no DNA. CDR3 size: 11 residues. Germline values: CDR1 DFQATT, CDR2 SNEGSKA (reference sequence). CDR3: CSASPGAIQYF.

V and J are TRBV11-3 and TRBJ2-7; the TRBD1 assignment by TCRdb is unverifiable without DNA. The CDR3 sequence is 15 residues long. CDR1 and CDR2 from the germline V gene are SGHNT and YENEEA. This chain's CDR3 is CASSFENRGMHEQYF.

The chain employs TRBV30 and TRBJ2-2; TCRdb calls TRBD1, which cannot be checked without DNA. The CDR3 extends over 15 amino acids. Germline V gives CDR1 GTSNPN, CDR2 SVGIG (reference sequence). CDR3 sequence: CAWRVGHLNTGELFF.

The chain recombines TRBV9 with TRBJ2-3; TCRdb's D call, TRBD1, is unchecked because there is no DNA. This CDR3 spans 14 amino acids. Germline CDR1 reads SGDLS; CDR2 reads YYNGEE. This chain's CDR3 is CASSVPGGADTQYF.

The gene calls are TRBV4-3 and TRBJ1-2. The V gene's germline CDR1 is LGHNA and CDR2 YSLEER. The CDR3 length is 14 residues. CDR3 sequence reads: CASSQEGRNYGYTF.

The chain links TRBV20-1 to TRBJ1-3; absent DNA, TCRdb's TRBD1 call cannot be checked. The length of the CDR3 is 16 residues. From germline, CDR1 is DFQATT and CDR2 SNEGSKA (reference sequence). The CDR3 spells CSARDLGRQTGNTIYF.